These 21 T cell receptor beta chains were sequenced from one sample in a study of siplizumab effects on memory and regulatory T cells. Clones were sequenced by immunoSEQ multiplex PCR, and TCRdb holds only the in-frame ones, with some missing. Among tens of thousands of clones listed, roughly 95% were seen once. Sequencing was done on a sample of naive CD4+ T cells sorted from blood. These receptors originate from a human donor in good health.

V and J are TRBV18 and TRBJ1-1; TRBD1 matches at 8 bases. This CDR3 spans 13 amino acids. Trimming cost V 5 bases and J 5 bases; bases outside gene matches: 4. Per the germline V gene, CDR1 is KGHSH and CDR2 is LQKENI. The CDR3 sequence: CASSKQGGTEAFF. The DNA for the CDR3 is TGTGCCAGCTCAAAACAGGGGGGGACTGAAGCTTTCTTT.

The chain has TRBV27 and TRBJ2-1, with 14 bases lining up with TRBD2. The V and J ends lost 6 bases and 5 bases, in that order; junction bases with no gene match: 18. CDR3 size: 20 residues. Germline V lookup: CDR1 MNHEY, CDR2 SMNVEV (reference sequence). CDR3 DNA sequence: TGTGCCAGCAGCCATCCACCCGGACTAGCGGGGGGCCCAAGCAACAATGAGCAGTTCTTC. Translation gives CASSHPPGLAGGPSNNEQFF.

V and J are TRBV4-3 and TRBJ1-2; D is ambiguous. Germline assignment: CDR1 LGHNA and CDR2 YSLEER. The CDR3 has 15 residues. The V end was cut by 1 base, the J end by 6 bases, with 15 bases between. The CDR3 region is CASSQGETALNGYTF. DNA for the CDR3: TGCGCCAGCAGCCAAGGGGAGACTGCTCTAAATGGCTACACCTTC.

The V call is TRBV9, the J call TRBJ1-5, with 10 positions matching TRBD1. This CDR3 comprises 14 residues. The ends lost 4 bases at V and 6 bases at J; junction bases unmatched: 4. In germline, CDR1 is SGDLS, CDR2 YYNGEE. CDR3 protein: CASSPGQGGQPQHF. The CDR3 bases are TGTGCCAGCAGCCCCGGACAGGGGGGTCAGCCCCAGCATTTT.

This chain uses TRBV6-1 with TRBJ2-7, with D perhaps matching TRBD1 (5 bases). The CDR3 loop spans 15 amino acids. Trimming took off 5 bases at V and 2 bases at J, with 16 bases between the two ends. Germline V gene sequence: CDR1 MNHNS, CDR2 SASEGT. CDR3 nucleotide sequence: TGTGCCAGCAGTTCGCCCCAGGGAACCCCCTACGAGCAGTACTTC. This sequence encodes CASSSPQGTPYEQYF.

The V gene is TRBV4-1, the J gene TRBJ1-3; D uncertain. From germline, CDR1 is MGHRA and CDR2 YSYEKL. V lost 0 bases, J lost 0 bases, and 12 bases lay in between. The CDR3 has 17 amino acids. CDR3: CASSQDRSRISGNTIYF. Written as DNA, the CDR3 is TGCGCCAGCAGCCAAGATCGATCGAGGATCTCTGGAAACACCATATATTTT.

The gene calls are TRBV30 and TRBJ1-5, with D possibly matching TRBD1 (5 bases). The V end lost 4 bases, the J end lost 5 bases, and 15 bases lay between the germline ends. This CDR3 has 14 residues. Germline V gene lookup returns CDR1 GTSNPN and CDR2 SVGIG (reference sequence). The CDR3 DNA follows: TGTGCCTGGAACCAAAAGGGGAGCCATCAGCCCCAGCATTTT. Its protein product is CAWNQKGSHQPQHF.

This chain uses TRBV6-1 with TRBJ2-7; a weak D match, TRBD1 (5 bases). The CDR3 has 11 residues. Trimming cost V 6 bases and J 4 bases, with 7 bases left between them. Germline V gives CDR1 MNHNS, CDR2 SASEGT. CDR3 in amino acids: CASRGEYEQYF. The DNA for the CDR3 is TGTGCCAGCAGAGGGGAATACGAGCAGTACTTC.

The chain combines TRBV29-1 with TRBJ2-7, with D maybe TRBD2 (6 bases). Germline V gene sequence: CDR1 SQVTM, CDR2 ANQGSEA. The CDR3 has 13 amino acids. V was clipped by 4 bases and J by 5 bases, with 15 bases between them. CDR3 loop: CSVGQRVSHEQYF. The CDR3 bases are TGCAGCGTTGGACAGCGGGTGAGCCACGAGCAGTACTTC.

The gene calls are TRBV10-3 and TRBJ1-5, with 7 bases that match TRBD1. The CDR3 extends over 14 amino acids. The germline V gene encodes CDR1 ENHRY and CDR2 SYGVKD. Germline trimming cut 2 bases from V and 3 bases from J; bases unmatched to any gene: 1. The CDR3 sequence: CAISEDRANQPQHF. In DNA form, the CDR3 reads TGTGCCATCAGTGAGGACAGGGCCAATCAGCCCCAGCATTTT.

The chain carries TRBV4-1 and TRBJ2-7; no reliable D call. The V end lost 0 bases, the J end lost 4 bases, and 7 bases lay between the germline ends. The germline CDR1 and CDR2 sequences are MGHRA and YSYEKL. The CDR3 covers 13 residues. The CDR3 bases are TGCGCCAGCAGCCAAGATTTTCCTTACGAGCAGTACTTC. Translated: CASSQDFPYEQYF.

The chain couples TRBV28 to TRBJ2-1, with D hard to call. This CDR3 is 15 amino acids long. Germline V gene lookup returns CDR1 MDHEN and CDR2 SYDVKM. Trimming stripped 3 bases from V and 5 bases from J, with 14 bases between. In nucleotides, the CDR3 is TGTGCCAGCAGTTTCCGGACCTCCGGTAACAATGAGCAGTTCTTC. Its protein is CASSFRTSGNNEQFF.

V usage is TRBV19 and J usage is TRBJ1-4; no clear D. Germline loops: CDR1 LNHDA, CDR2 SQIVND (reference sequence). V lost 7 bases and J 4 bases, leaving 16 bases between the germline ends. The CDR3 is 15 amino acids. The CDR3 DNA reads TGTGCCAGTACCTTTAAGGCAGCTTTTAATGAAAAACTGTTTTTT. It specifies CASTFKAAFNEKLFF.

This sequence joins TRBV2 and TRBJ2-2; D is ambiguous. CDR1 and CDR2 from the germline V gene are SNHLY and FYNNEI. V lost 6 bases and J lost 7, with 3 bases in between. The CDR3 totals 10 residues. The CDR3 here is CASSIGELFF. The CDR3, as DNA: TGTGCCAGCAGCATCGGGGAGCTGTTTTTT.

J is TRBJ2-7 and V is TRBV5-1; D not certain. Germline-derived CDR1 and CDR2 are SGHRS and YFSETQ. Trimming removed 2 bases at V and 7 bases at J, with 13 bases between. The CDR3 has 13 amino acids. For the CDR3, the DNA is TGCGCCAGCAGCTTCTTAGGCGGCCGGGAGCAGTACTTC. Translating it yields CASSFLGGREQYF.

The CDR3 region is CASSLSSDRLYSYEQYF. Here the CDR3 DNA reads TGTGCCAGCAGTTTATCCTCCGACAGGCTTTACTCCTACGAGCAGTACTTC. The chain carries TRBV28 and TRBJ2-5; possible D gene TRBD1, 6 bases. The J call may be faulty, since TRBJ2-7 better matches the DNA end. The CDR3 has 17 residues. Germline V gene sequence: CDR1 MDHEN, CDR2 SYDVKM.

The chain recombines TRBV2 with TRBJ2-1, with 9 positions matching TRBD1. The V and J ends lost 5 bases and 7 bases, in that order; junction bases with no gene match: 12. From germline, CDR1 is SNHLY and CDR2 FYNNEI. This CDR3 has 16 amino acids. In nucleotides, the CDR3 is TGTGCCAGCAGTCCCCCCGGGACAGGGTATGTGAATGAGCAGTTCTTC. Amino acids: CASSPPGTGYVNEQFF.

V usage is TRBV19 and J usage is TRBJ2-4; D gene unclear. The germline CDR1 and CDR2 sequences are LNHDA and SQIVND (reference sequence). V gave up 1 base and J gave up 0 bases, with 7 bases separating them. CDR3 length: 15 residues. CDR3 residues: CASSIGGVAKNIQYF. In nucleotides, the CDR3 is TGTGCCAGTAGTATAGGTGGAGTAGCCAAAAACATTCAGTACTTC.

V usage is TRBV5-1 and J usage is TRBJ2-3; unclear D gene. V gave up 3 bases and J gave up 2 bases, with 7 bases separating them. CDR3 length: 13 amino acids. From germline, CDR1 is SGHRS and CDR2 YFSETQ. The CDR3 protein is CASSSRFTDTQYF. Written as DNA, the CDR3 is TGCGCCAGCAGCTCCCGGTTCACAGATACGCAGTATTTT.

The CDR3 loop is CASSLPGTGIYEQYF. The CDR3 DNA sequence: TGTGCCAGCAGCTTGCCCGGGACAGGCATCTACGAGCAGTACTTC. This chain connects TRBV28 to TRBJ2-7; TRBD1 matches 8 bases. Germline lookup yields CDR1 MDHEN and CDR2 SYDVKM. The CDR3 loop spans 15 amino acids. J was trimmed by 3 bases and V by 6 bases; bases with no gene match: 10. Full variable domain (missing parts from reference TRBV28 and TRBJ2-7): DVKVTQSSRYLVKRTGEKVFLECVQDMDHENMFWYRQDPGLGLRLIYFSYDVKMKEKGDIPEGYSVSREKKERFSLILESASTNQTSMYLCASSLPGTGIYEQYFGPGTRLTVT.

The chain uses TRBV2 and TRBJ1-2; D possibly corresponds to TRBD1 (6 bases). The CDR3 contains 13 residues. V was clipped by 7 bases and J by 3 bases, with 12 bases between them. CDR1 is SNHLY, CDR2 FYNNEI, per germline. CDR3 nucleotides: TGTGCCAGCATCTACGGGACACACTATGGCTACACCTTC. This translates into CASIYGTHYGYTF. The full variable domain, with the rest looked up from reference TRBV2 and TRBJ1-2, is EPEVTQTPSHQVTQMGQEVILRCVPISNHLYFYWYRQILGQKVEFLVSFYNNEISEKSEIFDDQFSVERPDGSNFTLKIRSTKLEDSAMYFCASIYGTHYGYTFGSGTRLTVV.